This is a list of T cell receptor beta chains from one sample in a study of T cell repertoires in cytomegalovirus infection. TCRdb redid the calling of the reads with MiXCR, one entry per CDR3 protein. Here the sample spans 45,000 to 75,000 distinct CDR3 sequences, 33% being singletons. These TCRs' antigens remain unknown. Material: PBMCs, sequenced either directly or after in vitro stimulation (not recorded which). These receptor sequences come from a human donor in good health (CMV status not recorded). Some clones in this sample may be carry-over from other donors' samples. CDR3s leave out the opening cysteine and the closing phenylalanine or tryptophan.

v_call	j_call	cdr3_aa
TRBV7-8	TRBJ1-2	ASSYKWTGDYGYT
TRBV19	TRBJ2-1	ASSISLLSSYNEQF
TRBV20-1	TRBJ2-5	SALRGAETQY
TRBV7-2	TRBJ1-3	ASSTRAGNTIY
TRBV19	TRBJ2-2	ASSGGTGANTGELF
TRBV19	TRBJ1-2	ASIPGQGIYYGYT
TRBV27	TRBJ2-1	ASSPRLAGAYNEQF
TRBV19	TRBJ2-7	ASSITTLSYEQY
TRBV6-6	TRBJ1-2	ASSYPYSDRSYGYT
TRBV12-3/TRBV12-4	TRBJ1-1	ASRSPRSTTEAF
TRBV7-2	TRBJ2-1	ASSLAGTYNEQF
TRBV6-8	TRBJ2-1	ASSQTLQNEQF
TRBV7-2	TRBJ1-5	ASSLGQGYNQPQH
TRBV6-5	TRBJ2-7	ASGPIWEGGTYEQY
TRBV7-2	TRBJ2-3	ASSLSGDSSTDTQY
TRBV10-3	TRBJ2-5	AISESGAQETQY
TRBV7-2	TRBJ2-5	ASSTQGLIQETQY
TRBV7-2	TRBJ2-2	ASSLTLLTGELF
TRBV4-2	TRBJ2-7	ASSQGGLDYEQY
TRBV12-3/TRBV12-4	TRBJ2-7	ASSLGSGVSYEQY
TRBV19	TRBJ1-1	ASSSRLNTEAF
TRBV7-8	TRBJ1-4	ASSSKTLLSPNEKLF
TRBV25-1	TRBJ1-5	ASSEGTDYQPQH
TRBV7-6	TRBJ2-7	ASSLESGEQY
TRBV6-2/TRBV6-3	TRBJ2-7	ASSYLAGGYEQY
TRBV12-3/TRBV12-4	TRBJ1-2	ASRPQGVLGYT
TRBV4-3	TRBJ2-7	ASSQGPAGNTDEQY
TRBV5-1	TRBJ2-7	ASSSSGGSAYEQY
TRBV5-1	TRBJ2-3	ASSTGGARTDTQY
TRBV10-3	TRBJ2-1	AIVLGDGSNEQF
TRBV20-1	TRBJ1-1	SAQYRKNTEAF
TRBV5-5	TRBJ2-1	ASSVYRGQGNEQF
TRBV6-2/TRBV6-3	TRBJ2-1	ASSYRWDNEQF
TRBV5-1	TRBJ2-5	ASSSGRLQETQY
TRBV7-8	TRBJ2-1	ASNTFGGENNEQF
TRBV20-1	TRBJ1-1	SARVVGQGGTEAF
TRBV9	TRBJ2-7	ASSRGEGNEQY
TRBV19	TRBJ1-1	ARPEYLLRTEAF
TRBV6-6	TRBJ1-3	ASSSSGGYRNTIY
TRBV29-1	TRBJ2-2	SVVAQGGSGELF
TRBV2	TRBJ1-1	ASSYTEAF
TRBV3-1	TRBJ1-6	ASSQGRGTPLH
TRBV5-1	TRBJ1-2	ASSLEGDGYT
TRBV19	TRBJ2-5	ASRGNQETQY
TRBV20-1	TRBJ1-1	SARDSGAPSNTEAF
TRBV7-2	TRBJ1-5	ASSPGRGGNQPQH
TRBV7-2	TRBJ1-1	ASSPRPGEDKQNTEAF
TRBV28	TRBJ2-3	ASNGPPDTQY
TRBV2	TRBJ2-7	ASGGRGRFSVYEQY
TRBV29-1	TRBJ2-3	SVRVQTDTQY
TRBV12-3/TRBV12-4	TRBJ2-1	ASSLGGQGYNEQF
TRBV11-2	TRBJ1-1	ASSQQPNTEAF
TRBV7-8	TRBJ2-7	ASRESSGYVYEQY
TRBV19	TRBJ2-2	ASSPGGVGNTGELF
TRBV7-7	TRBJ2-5	ASSLGVGETQY